One and the same sample provided the 28 T cell receptor beta chains below, sequenced in a study of cytomegalovirus exposure and HLA in healthy donors. The PCR used 60 Vbeta and 13 Jbeta primers. The table came from immunoSEQ multiplex PCR; TCRdb's copy has only in-frame clones and leaves some out. The sample lists 150,000 to 200,000 clones; around 81% were seen once. Input material: PBMCs. The receptors here all came from a woman aged 18-35 years in good health and CMV-seropositive.

The V and J genes are TRBV11-3 and TRBJ2-1; the match to TRBD2 covers 9 bases. The V segment lost 4 bases and the J segment 2 bases; nucleotides outside the gene matches: 6. Germline CDR1 SGHNT, CDR2 YENEEA. The CDR3 sequence is 16 residues long. This chain's CDR3 is CASSSNLAGAYNEQFF. The CDR3 DNA sequence: TGTGCCAGCAGCTCTAATTTAGCGGGGGCCTACAATGAGCAGTTCTTC.

The chain links TRBV19 to TRBJ2-5; D remains unclear. Trimming took off 5 bases at V and 1 base at J, with 14 bases between the two ends. Per the germline V gene, CDR1 is LNHDA and CDR2 is SQIVND (reference sequence). The CDR3 consists of 15 residues. CDR3 sequence reads: CASSFVPAFQETQYF. Here the CDR3 DNA reads TGTGCCAGTAGTTTCGTGCCTGCGTTCCAAGAGACCCAGTACTTC.

The V and J genes are TRBV29-1 and TRBJ2-2; D perhaps matches TRBD1 (5 bases). CDR3 size: 13 residues. V lost 4 bases and J lost 0, with 6 bases in between. The germline gives CDR1 SQVTM, CDR2 ANQGSEA. The CDR3 spells CSVGQSNTGELFF. CDR3 coding DNA: TGCAGCGTTGGACAGTCGAACACCGGGGAGCTGTTTTTT.

The chain is built from TRBV2 and TRBJ2-5; 11 nucleotides agree with TRBD2. This CDR3 spans 15 amino acids. Germline V gene lookup returns CDR1 SNHLY and CDR2 FYNNEI. V trimming: 5 bases; J trimming: 5 bases; junction bases outside the gene matches: 7. For the CDR3, the DNA is TGTGCCAGCAGTACGACTAGCGGGGCCAAGGAGACCCAGTACTTC. Translation gives CASSTTSGAKETQYF.

The CDR3 protein is CASTATGGLGEQFF. The CDR3 DNA follows: TGCGCCAGCACAGCGACAGGGGGCTTGGGTGAGCAGTTCTTC. The V and J genes are TRBV5-1 and TRBJ2-1; 10 nucleotides line up with TRBD1. V shed 6 bases, J shed 9 bases, and the junction held 9 bases outside the gene matches. Germline CDR1 and CDR2: SGHRS and YFSETQ. The CDR3 spans 14 residues.

The genes are TRBV18 and TRBJ1-5, with 7 bases that match TRBD1. CDR3 length: 14 amino acids. J was trimmed by 7 bases and V by 1 base; bases with no gene match: 4. Germline values: CDR1 KGHSH, CDR2 LQKENI. Here the CDR3 DNA reads TGTGCCAGCTCACCACTCTTAGGGGGCCAGCCCCAGCATTTT. It is translated as CASSPLLGGQPQHF.

The V call is TRBV19, the J call TRBJ1-2; possible D gene TRBD1, 5 bases. Germline CDR1 LNHDA, CDR2 SQIVND (reference sequence). Trimming pared 3 bases from V and 4 bases from J, leaving 12 bases between. CDR3 length: 14 residues. CDR3 loop: CASSIPGVGYGYTF. CDR3 coding DNA: TGTGCCAGTAGTATTCCGGGGGTTGGCTATGGCTACACCTTC. Drawing the rest from reference TRBV19 and TRBJ1-2, the complete variable domain is DGGITQSPKYLFRKEGQNVTLSCEQNLNHDAMYWYRQDPGQGLRLIYYSQIVNDFQKGDIAEGYSVSREKKESFPLTVTSAQKNPTAFYLCASSIPGVGYGYTFGSGTRLTVV.

In DNA form, the CDR3 reads TGTGCCAGCAGCGAAGATGCCGTGCAGTACGTC. It translates to CASSEDAVQYV. The V and J genes are TRBV21-1 and TRBJ2-7; the table's D call, TRBD1, has no DNA check behind it. TRBV21-1 is annotated as a pseudogene. The CDR3 runs to 11 residues.

The J gene is TRBJ1-1, the V gene TRBV6-1, with D perhaps matching TRBD1 (5 bases). The germline CDR1 and CDR2 sequences are MNHNS and SASEGT. Trimming took off 1 base at V and 1 base at J, with 7 bases between the two ends. The CDR3 extends over 14 amino acids. The CDR3 nucleotides are TGTGCCAGCAGTGAAGGGGGGGGGAACACTGAAGCTTTCTTT. It specifies CASSEGGGNTEAFF.

The chain links TRBV7-9 to TRBJ2-5; D remains ambiguous. V shed 5 bases and J shed 5 bases, with 24 bases lying between them. The germline V gene encodes CDR1 SEHNR and CDR2 FQNEAQ (reference sequence). This CDR3 is 17 amino acids long. CDR3 sequence: CASSPSGYSRSTETQYF. The CDR3 DNA is TGTGCCAGCAGCCCGTCCGGTTACTCGAGAAGTACGGAGACCCAGTACTTC.

V usage is TRBV5-4 and J usage is TRBJ1-6; possible D gene TRBD1, 5 bases. V gave up 1 base and J gave up 3 bases, with 8 bases separating them. This CDR3 has 15 residues. CDR1 is SGHNT, CDR2 YYREEE, per germline (reference sequence). For the CDR3, the DNA is TGTGCCAGCAGCTTGTGGGGCTACTATAATTCACCCCTCCACTTT. This translates into CASSLWGYYNSPLHF.

This chain connects TRBV6-1 to TRBJ2-5; the D gene is possibly TRBD1 (6 bases). The CDR3 has 17 residues. CDR1 is MNHNS and CDR2 is SASEGT in the germline V gene. Trimming left V 2 bases short and J 5 bases short, with 21 bases between. As DNA, the CDR3 is TGTGCCAGCAGTGAATCCAGGGGCGACTACCCCCGGGAGACCCAGTACTTC. This translates into CASSESRGDYPRETQYF.

This chain links TRBV6-6 with TRBJ1-1, with 9 positions matching TRBD1. Germline V CDR1 and CDR2: MNHNY, SVGAGI (reference sequence). The J segment lost 2 bases and the V segment lost 6 bases, leaving 10 bases of the junction unmatched. The CDR3 spans 16 residues. CDR3 nucleotide sequence: TGTGCCAGCAGGTCCGAACAGGGGGCGACAAACACTGAAGCTTTCTTT. Translation: CASRSEQGATNTEAFF.

V gene TRBV11-3 combines with J gene TRBJ2-5; the match to TRBD1 covers 9 bases. V shed 2 bases and J 3 bases; nucleotides not matched to a gene: 19. The length of the CDR3 is 20 residues. Germline CDR1 SGHNT, CDR2 YENEEA. CDR3 region: CASSLTWTWSGDRAKETQYF. The CDR3 nucleotides are TGTGCCAGCAGCTTAACTTGGACTTGGTCTGGGGACAGGGCAAAAGAGACCCAGTACTTC.

A note on this clone: Other DNA sequences in this sample translate to the same CDR3. The chain has TRBV10-3 and TRBJ2-5; 10 positions agree with TRBD2. The V segment lost 4 bases and the J segment 5 bases; nucleotides outside the gene matches: 10. The CDR3 sequence is 16 residues long. Germline assignment: CDR1 ENHRY and CDR2 SYGVKD. As DNA, the CDR3 is TGTGCCATCAGTGTTGGAGCGGGGGGGCTTTTGGAGACCCAGTACTTC. Its translation: CAISVGAGGLLETQYF.

This clone has only a few counts. The chain combines TRBV4-2 with TRBJ1-1; TRBD1 matches 7 bases. The CDR3 is 15 amino acids. Germline-derived CDR1 and CDR2 are LGHNA and YNFKEQ. V shed 0 bases, J shed 0 bases, and the junction held 1 base outside the gene matches. This CDR3 is CASSQDQGVNTEAFF. The CDR3 DNA is TGTGCCAGCAGCCAAGATCAGGGGGTGAACACTGAAGCTTTCTTT.

V is TRBV28 and J is TRBJ1-6; D possibly corresponds to TRBD1 (5 bases). Germline assignment: CDR1 MDHEN and CDR2 SYDVKM. Trimming stripped 7 bases from V and 0 bases from J, with 16 bases between. This CDR3 has 17 amino acids. The CDR3 loop is CASKWGTSSSYNSPLHF. The DNA for the CDR3 is TGTGCCAGCAAATGGGGCACCTCGAGCTCCTATAATTCACCCCTCCACTTT. Combining the CDR3 with reference TRBV28 and TRBJ1-6 gives the whole variable domain DVKVTQSSRYLVKRTGEKVFLECVQDMDHENMFWYRQDPGLGLRLIYFSYDVKMKEKGDIPEGYSVSREKKERFSLILESASTNQTSMYLCASKWGTSSSYNSPLHFGNGTRLTVT.

This clone appeared a few times. The chain combines TRBV11-1 with TRBJ1-1; 7 bases are a match to TRBD1. V lost 5 bases, J lost 11 bases, and 5 bases stayed unmatched. Germline CDR1 is SGHAT and CDR2 is FQDESV (reference sequence). CDR3 length equals 11 residues. This chain's CDR3 is CASSLGQSAFF. As DNA, the CDR3 is TGTGCCAGCAGCCTGGGACAGTCGGCTTTCTTT.

This sequence joins TRBV6-5 and TRBJ1-5; tentatively, D is TRBD1 (5 bases). Trimming cost V 0 bases and J 5 bases, with 8 bases left between them. The CDR3 has 14 amino acids. Germline values: CDR1 MNHEY, CDR2 SVGAGI. The CDR3 reads CASSYSQGYQPQHF. The CDR3, as DNA: TGTGCCAGCAGTTACTCTCAGGGCTATCAGCCCCAGCATTTT.

This sequence joins TRBV28 and TRBJ1-2; D gene uncertain. The V end was cut by 4 bases, the J end by 0 bases, with 15 bases between. CDR1 is MDHEN, CDR2 SYDVKM, per germline. CDR3 length: 16 amino acids. DNA of the CDR3: TGTGCCAGCAGTTCTTGGGCGGGTTCTACTAACTATGGCTACACCTTC. This sequence encodes CASSSWAGSTNYGYTF.

V usage is TRBV28 and J usage is TRBJ1-5; D perhaps matches TRBD1 (5 bases). Trimming pared 3 bases from V and 0 bases from J, leaving 9 bases between. The CDR3 extends over 15 amino acids. Per the germline V gene, CDR1 is MDHEN and CDR2 is SYDVKM. The CDR3 loop is CASSFWGLSNQPQHF. CDR3 nucleotide sequence: TGTGCCAGCAGTTTTTGGGGCCTTAGCAATCAGCCCCAGCATTTT. Supplemented by reference TRBV28 and TRBJ1-5, the full variable domain reads DVKVTQSSRYLVKRTGEKVFLECVQDMDHENMFWYRQDPGLGLRLIYFSYDVKMKEKGDIPEGYSVSREKKERFSLILESASTNQTSMYLCASSFWGLSNQPQHFGDGTRLSIL.

The V and J genes are TRBV2 and TRBJ2-3; 9 bases are a match to TRBD1. The V and J ends lost 8 bases and 1 base, in that order; junction bases with no gene match: 7. The CDR3 has 15 amino acids. Germline CDR1 and CDR2: SNHLY and FYNNEI. CDR3 coding DNA: TGTGCCAGCGGTGCCACAGGGGGCCGCACAGATACGCAGTATTTT. Amino acid sequence: CASGATGGRTDTQYF.

The gene calls are TRBV9 and TRBJ1-1, with D possibly being TRBD1 (6 bases). Trimming pared 0 bases from V and 1 base from J, leaving 16 bases between. The CDR3 consists of 17 residues. The germline CDR1 and CDR2 sequences are SGDLS and YYNGEE. This chain's CDR3 is CASSVGLRGGRNTEAFF. The CDR3 DNA reads as TGTGCCAGCAGCGTAGGTCTGAGGGGGGGGAGGAACACTGAAGCTTTCTTT.

This clone was observed a single time. The chain combines TRBV4-3 with TRBJ1-6; maybe TRBD1 (5 bases). The CDR3 is 16 residues long. The germline CDR1 and CDR2 sequences are LGHNA and YSLEER. Between the trimmed V and J ends, which lost 4 bases and 10 bases, there was a span of 20 bases. CDR3 region: CASSRSLLTAGSPLHF. CDR3 DNA: TGCGCCAGCAGCCGGTCCTTATTGACAGCGGGATCACCCCTCCACTTT.

As DNA, the CDR3 is TGCGCCAGCAGCCCTCTTGTGCGCCACCACACAGATACGCAGTATTTT. Protein product: CASSPLVRHHTDTQYF. The chain joins TRBV5-1 to TRBJ2-3; D not resolved. Germline CDR1 SGHRS, CDR2 YFSETQ. Trimming took 4 bases from V and 2 from J, leaving 17 bases between them. The CDR3 is made up of 16 amino acids.

V gene TRBV27 combines with J gene TRBJ1-2, with D possibly being TRBD1 (6 bases). The CDR3 has 14 residues. Germline CDR1 MNHEY, CDR2 SMNVEV (reference sequence). V was pared by 5 bases and J by 8 bases, with 18 bases between. CDR3 nucleotide sequence: TGTGCCAGCAGTCCTCGAGGTTCAGGGGAGGGCTACACCTTC. Translating it yields CASSPRGSGEGYTF.

The rearrangement uses TRBV5-1 and TRBJ1-1; D call uncertain. Germline V gives CDR1 SGHRS, CDR2 YFSETQ. V gave up 2 bases and J gave up 7 bases, with 12 bases separating them. This CDR3 is 13 amino acids long. The CDR3 region is CASSFSVGSEAFF. The CDR3 DNA follows: TGCGCCAGCAGCTTTTCCGTCGGGAGTGAAGCTTTCTTT.

This chain links TRBV6-4 with TRBJ2-4, with 8 bases aligning to TRBD2. V was pared by 4 bases and J by 9 bases, with 5 bases of the junction left unmatched. CDR1 and CDR2 (germline): MRHNA, SNTAGT. CDR3 length equals 13 residues. This CDR3 reads CASSASGGGIQYF. DNA for the CDR3: TGTGCCAGCAGTGCCTCGGGGGGGGGCATTCAGTACTTC.